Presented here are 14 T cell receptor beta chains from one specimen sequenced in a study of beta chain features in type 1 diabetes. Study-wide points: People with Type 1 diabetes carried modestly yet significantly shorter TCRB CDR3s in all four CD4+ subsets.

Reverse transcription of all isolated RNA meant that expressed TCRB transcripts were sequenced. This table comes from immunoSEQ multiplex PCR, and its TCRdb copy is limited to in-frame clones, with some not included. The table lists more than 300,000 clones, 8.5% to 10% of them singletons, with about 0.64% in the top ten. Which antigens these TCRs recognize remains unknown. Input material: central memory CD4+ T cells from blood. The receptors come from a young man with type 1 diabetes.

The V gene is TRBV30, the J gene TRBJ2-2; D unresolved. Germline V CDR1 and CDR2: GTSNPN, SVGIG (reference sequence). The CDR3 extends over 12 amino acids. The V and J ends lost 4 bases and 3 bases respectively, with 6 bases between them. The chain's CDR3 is CAWKGYTGELFF. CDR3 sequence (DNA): TGTGCCTGGAAGGGCTACACCGGGGAGCTGTTTTTT.

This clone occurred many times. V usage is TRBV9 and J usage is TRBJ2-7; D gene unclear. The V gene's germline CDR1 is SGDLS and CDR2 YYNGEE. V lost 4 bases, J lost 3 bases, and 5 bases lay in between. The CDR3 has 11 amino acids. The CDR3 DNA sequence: TGTGCCAGCAGCAGATACTACGAGCAGTACTTC. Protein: CASSRYYEQYF.

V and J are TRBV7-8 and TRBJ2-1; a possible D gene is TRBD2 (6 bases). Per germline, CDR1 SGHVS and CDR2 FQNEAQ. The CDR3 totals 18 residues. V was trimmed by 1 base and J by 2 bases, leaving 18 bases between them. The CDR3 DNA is TGTGCCAGCAGCTTAGATCAAGGCGGGACGGGTACCTACAATGAGCAGTTCTTC. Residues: CASSLDQGGTGTYNEQFF. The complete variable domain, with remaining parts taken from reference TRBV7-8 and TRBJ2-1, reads GAGVSQSPRYKVAKRGQDVALRCDPISGHVSLFWYQQALGQGPEFLTYFQNEAQLDKSGLPSDRFFAERPEGSVSTLKIQRTQQEDSAVYLCASSLDQGGTGTYNEQFFGPGTRLTVL.

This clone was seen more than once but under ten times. CDR3 in amino acids: CASSQNQGLGTQYF. The CDR3 DNA sequence: TGCGCCAGCAGCCAAAATCAGGGGTTAGGGACGCAGTATTTT. The chain combines TRBV4-3 with TRBJ2-3, with D possibly matching TRBD1 (6 bases). Trimming left V 2 bases short and J 9 bases short, with 15 bases between. Germline V gene lookup returns CDR1 LGHNA and CDR2 YSLEER. CDR3 length equals 14 residues.

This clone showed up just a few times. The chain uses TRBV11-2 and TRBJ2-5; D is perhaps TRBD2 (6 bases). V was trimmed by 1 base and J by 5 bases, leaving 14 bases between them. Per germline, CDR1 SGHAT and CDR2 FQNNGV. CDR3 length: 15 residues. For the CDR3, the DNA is TGTGCCAGCAGCTTAGGTAGACTAGTAGGTGAGACCCAGTACTTC. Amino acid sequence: CASSLGRLVGETQYF.

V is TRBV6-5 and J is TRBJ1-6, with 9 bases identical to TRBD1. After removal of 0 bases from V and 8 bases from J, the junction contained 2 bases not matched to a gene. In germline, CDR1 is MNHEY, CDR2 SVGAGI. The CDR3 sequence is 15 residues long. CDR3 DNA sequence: TGTGCCAGCAGTTACTCTCGGACAGGGGATTCACCCCTCCACTTT. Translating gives CASSYSRTGDSPLHF.

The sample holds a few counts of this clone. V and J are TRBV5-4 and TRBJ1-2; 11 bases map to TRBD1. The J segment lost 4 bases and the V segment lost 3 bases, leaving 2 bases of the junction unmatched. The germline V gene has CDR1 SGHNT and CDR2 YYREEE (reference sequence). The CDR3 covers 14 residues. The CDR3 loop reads CASSWGQGVYGYTF. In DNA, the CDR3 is TGTGCCAGCAGCTGGGGACAGGGGGTCTATGGCTACACCTTC.

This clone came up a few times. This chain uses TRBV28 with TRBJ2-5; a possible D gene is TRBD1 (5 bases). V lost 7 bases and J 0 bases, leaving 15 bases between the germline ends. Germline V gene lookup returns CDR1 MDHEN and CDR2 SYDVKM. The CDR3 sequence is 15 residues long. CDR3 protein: CASNVGRGNQETQYF. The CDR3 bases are TGTGCCAGCAACGTTGGTAGGGGTAACCAAGAGACCCAGTACTTC.

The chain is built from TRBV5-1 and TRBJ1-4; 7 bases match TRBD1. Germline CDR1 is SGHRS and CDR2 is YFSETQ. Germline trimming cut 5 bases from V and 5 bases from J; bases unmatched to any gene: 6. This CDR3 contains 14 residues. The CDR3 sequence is CASRSPQGNEKLFF. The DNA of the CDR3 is TGCGCCAGCAGAAGTCCACAGGGGAATGAAAAACTGTTTTTT.

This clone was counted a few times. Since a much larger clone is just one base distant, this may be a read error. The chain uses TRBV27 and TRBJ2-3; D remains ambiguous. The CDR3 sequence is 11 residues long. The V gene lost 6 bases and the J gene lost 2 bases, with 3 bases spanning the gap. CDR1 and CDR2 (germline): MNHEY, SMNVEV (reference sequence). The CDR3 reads CASSPTDTQYF. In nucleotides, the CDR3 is TGTGCCAGCAGCCCCACAGATACGCAGTATTTT.

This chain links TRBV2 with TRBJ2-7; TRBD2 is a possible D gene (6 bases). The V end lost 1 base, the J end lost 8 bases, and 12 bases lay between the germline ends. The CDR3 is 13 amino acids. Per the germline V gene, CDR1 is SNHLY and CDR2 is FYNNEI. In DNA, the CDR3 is TGTGCCAGCAGTGAAGTTGAGGGAGGCAAGCAGTACTTC. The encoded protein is CASSEVEGGKQYF. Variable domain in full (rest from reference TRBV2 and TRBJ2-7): EPEVTQTPSHQVTQMGQEVILRCVPISNHLYFYWYRQILGQKVEFLVSFYNNEISEKSEIFDDQFSVERPDGSNFTLKIRSTKLEDSAMYFCASSEVEGGKQYFGPGTRLTVT.

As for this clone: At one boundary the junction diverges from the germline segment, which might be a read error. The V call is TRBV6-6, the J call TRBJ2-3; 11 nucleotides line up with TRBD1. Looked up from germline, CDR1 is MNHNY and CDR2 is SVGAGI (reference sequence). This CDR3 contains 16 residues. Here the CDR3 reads CAISGRGQGGADTQYF. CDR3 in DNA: TGTGCCATCAGTGGCCGGGGACAGGGGGGCGCAGATACGCAGTATTTT.

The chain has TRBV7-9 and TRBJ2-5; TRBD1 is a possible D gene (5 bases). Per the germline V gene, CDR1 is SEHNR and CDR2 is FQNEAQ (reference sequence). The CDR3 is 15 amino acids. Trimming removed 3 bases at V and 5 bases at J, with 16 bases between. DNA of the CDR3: TGTGCCAGCAGCTTCACCCCAGGTCCAGGGGAGACCCAGTACTTC. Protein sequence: CASSFTPGPGETQYF.

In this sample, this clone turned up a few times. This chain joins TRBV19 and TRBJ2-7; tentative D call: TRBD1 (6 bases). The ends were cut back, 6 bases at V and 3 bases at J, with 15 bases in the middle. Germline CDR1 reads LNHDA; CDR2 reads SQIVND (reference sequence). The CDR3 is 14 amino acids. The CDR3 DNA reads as TGTGCCAGTAGGGAGACGACAGGACTCTACGAGCAGTACTTC. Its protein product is CASRETTGLYEQYF.